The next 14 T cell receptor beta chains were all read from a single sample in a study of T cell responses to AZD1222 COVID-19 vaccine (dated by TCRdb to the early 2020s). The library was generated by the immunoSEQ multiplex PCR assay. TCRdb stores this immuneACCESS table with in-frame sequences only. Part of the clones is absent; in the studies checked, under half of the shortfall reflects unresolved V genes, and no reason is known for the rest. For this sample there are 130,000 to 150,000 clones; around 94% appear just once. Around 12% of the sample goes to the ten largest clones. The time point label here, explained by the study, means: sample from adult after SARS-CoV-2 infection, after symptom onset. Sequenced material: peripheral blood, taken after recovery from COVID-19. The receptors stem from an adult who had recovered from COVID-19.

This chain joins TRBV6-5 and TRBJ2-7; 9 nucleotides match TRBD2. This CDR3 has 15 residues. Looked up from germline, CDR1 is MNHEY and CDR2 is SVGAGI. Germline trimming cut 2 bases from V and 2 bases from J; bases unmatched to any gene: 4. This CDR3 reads CASSYATSGPYEQYF. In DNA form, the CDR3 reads TGTGCCAGCAGTTACGCGACTAGCGGACCCTACGAGCAGTACTTC.

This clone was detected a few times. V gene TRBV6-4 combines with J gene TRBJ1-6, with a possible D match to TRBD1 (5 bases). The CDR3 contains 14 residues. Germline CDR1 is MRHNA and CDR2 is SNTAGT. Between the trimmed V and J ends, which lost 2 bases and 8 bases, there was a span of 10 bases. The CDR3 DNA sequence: TGTGCCAGCAGTGACGACAGTGGGCATTCACCCCTCCACTTT. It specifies CASSDDSGHSPLHF.

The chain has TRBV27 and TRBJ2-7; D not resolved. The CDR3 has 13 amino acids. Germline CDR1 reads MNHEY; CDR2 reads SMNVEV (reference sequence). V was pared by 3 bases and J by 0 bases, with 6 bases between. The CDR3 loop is CASSFRRSYEQYF. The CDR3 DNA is TGTGCCAGCAGTTTTCGGCGCTCCTACGAGCAGTACTTC.

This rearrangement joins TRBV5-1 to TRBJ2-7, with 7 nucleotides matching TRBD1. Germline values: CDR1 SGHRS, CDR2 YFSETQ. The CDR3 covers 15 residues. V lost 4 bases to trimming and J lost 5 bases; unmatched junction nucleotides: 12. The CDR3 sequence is CASSGEGAIWDEQYF. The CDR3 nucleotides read TGCGCCAGCAGCGGAGAGGGGGCGATTTGGGACGAGCAGTACTTC.

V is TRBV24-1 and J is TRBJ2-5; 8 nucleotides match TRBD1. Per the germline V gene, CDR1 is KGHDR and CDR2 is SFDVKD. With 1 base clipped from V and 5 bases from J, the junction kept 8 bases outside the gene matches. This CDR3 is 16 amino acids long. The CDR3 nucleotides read TGTGCCACCAGTGATTTTGGACAGGGAATTTCGGAGACCCAGTACTTC. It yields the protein CATSDFGQGISETQYF.

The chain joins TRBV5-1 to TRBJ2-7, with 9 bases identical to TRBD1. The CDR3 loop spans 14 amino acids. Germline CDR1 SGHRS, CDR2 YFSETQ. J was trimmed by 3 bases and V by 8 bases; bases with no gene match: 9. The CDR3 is CASSRDREFYEQYF. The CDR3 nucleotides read TGCGCCAGTTCTCGGGACAGGGAATTCTACGAGCAGTACTTC.

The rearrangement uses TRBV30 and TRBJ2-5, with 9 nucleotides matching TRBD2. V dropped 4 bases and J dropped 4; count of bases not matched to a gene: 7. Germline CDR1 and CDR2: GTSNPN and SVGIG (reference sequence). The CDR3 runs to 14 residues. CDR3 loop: CAWTPTSGSETQYF. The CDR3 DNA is TGTGCCTGGACGCCGACTAGCGGTTCAGAGACCCAGTACTTC.

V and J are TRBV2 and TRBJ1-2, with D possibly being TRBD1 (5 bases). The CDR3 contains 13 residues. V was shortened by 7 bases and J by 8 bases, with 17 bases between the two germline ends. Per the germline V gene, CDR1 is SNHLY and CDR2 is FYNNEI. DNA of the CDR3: TGTGCCAGCAACCCAACGGGGGTCGGCGGCTACACCTTC. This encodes CASNPTGVGGYTF.

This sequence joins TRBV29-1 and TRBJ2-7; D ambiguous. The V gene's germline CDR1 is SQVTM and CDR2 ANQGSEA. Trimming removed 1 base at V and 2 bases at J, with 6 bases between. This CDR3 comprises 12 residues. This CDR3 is CSVEGPAYEQYF. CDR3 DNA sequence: TGCAGCGTTGAAGGTCCGGCCTACGAGCAGTACTTC.

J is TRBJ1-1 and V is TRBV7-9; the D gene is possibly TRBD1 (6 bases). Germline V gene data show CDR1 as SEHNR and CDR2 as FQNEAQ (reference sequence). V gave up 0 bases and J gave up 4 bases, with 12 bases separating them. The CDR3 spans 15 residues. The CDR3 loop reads CASSLAGGRATEAFF. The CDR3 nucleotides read TGTGCCAGCAGCTTAGCGGGGGGGCGGGCCACTGAAGCTTTCTTT.

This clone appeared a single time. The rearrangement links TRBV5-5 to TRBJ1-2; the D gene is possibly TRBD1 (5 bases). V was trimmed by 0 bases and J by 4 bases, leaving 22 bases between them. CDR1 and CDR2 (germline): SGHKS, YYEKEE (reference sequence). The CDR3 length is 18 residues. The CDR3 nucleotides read TGTGCCAGCAGCTTGGATCAGGGCCCCACCCTGCGGGGCTATGGCTACACCTTC. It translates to CASSLDQGPTLRGYGYTF.

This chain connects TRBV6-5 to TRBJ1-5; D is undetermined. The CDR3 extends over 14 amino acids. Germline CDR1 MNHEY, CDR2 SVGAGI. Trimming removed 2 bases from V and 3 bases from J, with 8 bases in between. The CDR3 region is CASSYVGINQPQHF. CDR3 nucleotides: TGTGCCAGCAGTTACGTCGGTATCAATCAGCCCCAGCATTTT.

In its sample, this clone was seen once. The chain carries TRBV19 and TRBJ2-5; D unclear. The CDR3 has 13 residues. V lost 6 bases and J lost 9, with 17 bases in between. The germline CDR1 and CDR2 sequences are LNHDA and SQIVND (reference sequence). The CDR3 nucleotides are TGTGCCAGTAGCTCTATTCCAGCTCAGGCCCAGTACTTC. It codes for CASSSIPAQAQYF.

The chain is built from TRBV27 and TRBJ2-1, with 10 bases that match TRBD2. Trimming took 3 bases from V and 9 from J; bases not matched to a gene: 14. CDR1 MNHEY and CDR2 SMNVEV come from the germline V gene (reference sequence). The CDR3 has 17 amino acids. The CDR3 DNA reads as TGTGCCAGCAGTTTGGAGAGCGGGAGGGCCGTCAGGAGTGAGCAGTTCTTC. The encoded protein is CASSLESGRAVRSEQFF.